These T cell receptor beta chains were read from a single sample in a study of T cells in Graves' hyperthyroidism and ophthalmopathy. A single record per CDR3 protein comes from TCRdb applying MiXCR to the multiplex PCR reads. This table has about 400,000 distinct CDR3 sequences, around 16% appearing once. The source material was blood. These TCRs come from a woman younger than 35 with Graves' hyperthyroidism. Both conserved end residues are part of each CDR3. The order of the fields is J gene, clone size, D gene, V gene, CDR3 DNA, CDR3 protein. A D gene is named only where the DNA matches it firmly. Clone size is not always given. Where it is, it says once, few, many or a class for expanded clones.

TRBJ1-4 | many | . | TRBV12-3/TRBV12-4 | TGTGCCAGCAGTCCGAGACCTGAAAACGAAAAACTGTTTTTT | CASSPRPENEKLFF
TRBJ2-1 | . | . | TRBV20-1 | TGCAGTGCTACCGGTGGCTCGACTTCCAATGAGCAGTTCTTC | CSATGGSTSNEQFF
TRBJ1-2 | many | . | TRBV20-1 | TGCAGTGCTAATAAGGGGAAGAACTATGGCTACACCTTC | CSANKGKNYGYTF
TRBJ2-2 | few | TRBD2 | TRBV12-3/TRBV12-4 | TGTGCCAGCAGCCGTGGACTAGCGGGGGGAAACACCGGGGAGCTGTTTTTT | CASSRGLAGGNTGELFF
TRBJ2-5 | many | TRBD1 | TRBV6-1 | TGTGCCAGCAGTTGGAGGCCCGGGACAGGGAGGCAAGAGACCCAGTACTTC | CASSWRPGTGRQETQYF
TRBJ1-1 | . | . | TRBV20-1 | TGCAGTGCCACTTTCCCTATAGTTGTTCGAGCTTTCTTT | CSATFPIVVRAFF
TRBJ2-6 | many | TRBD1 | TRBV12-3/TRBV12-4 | TGTGCCAGCAGTCCCCCGGGACAGGGACCCCTCTCTGGGGCCAACGTCCTGACTTTC | CASSPPGQGPLSGANVLTF
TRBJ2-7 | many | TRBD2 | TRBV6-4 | TGTGCCAGCAGTGGCCCGGGACTAGCGGGAGTCGGGGGCTACGAGCAGTACTTC | CASSGPGLAGVGGYEQYF
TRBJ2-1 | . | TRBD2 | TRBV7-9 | TGTGCCAGCAGCTCTCGGCCTAGCGGGAGAGACGAGCAGTTCTTC | CASSSRPSGRDEQFF
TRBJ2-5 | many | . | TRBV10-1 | TGCGCCAGCAGTGATTTAGTGGACAGCCAAGAGACCCAGTACTTC | CASSDLVDSQETQYF
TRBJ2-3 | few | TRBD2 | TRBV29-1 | TGCAGCGTTGAAGTCCGAGGACTAGGTACGCAGTATTTT | CSVEVRGLGTQYF
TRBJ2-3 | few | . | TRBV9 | TGTGCCAGCAGCGTAGTGGGGGGCTCTTTGGCAGATACGCAGTATTTT | CASSVVGGSLADTQYF
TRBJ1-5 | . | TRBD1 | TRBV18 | TGTGCCAGCTCACCCGGGACAGGGGGCGCCCAGCATTTT | CASSPGTGGAQHF
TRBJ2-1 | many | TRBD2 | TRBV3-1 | TGTGCCAGCAGCCAGGGGAGGGCCTTTCCCAATGAGCAGTTCTTC | CASSQGRAFPNEQFF
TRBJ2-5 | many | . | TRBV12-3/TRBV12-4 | TGTGCCAGCAGTTTAGTAGGTCGACAGCAAGAGACCCAGTACTTC | CASSLVGRQQETQYF
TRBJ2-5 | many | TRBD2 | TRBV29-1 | TGCAGCGTTGGCTCGGGGGGGGAGACCCAGTACTTC | CSVGSGGETQYF
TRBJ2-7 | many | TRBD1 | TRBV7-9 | TGTGCCAGCAGCTCCGACAGGGGGAGCTCCTACGAGCAGTACTTC | CASSSDRGSSYEQYF
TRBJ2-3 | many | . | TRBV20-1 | TGCAGTGCTAGAGATCGTAGCTCCTCTGGGGATACGCAGTATTTT | CSARDRSSSGDTQYF
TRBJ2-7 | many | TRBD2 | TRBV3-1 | TGTGCCAGCAGTCGGAGCGCAACTAGCGGGAGTTATATGGGGAACGAGCAGTACTTC | CASSRSATSGSYMGNEQYF
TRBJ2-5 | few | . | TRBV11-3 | TGTGCCAGCAGCTTAGTGGGGACGGGCCAAGAGACCCAGTACTTC | CASSLVGTGQETQYF
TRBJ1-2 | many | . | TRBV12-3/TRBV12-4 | TGTGCCAGCAGTTTGAGTCCCAGGGATCCCAACTATGGCTACACCTTC | CASSLSPRDPNYGYTF
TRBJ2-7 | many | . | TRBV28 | TGTGCCAGCGGGGTCTCTGTGGGCGAGCAGTACTTC | CASGVSVGEQYF
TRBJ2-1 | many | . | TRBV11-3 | TGTGCCAGCAGAGGGCTGAATGAGCAGTTCTTC | CASRGLNEQFF
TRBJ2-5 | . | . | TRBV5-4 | TGTGCCAGCAGCTTGCCCGGCCTCCTCAAAGAGACCCAGTACTTC | CASSLPGLLKETQYF
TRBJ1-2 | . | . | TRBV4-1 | TGCGCCAGCAGCCAAGATGCAGGAAACTATGGCTACACCTTC | CASSQDAGNYGYTF
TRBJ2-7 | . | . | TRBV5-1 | TGCGCCAGCAGCCCGGTAGGGGTGTACGAGCAGTACTTC | CASSPVGVYEQYF
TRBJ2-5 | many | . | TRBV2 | TGTGCCAGCACCGTACTAGGCGAGACCCAGTACTTC | CASTVLGETQYF
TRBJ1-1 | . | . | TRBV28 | TGTGCCAGCAGCCCAGCCGACAGCACTGAAGCTTTCTTT | CASSPADSTEAFF
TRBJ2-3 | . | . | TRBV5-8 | TGTGCCAGCAGCTTGGACGGCCGGGGCACAGATACGCAGTATTTT | CASSLDGRGTDTQYF
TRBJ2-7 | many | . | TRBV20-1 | TGCAGTGCTAGATCCCCTCCTGAGCAGTACTTC | CSARSPPEQYF
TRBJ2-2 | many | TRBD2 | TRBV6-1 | TGTGCCAGCAGTCGAGGGAGGGCCACCGGGGAGCTGTTTTTT | CASSRGRATGELFF
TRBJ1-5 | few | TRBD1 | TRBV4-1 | TGCGCCAGCAGCCAGGACAGGGGAGACCAGCCCCAGCATTTT | CASSQDRGDQPQHF
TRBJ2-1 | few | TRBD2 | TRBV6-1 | TGTGCCAGCACCAATATCCTAGCGGGGGGCTACAATGAGCAGTTCTTC | CASTNILAGGYNEQFF
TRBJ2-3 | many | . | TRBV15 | TGTGCCACCAGCTCACGGGGCGACGACACAGATACGCAGTATTTT | CATSSRGDDTDTQYF
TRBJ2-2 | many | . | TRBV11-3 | TGTGCCAGCAGCTCTACGGCCGGTGGATGGAGTGCGGGGGAGCTGTTTTTT | CASSSTAGGWSAGELFF
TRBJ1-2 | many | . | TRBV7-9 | TGTGCCAGCAGCTTAGACCCAACGGACTATGGCTACACCTTC | CASSLDPTDYGYTF
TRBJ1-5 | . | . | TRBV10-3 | TGTGCCATCAGTGAGTCGACCTTGGGGAATCAGCCCCAGCATTTT | CAISESTLGNQPQHF
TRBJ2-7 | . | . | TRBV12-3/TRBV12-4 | TGTGCCAGCAGTTTAGAGATGCGGTACGAGCAGTACTTC | CASSLEMRYEQYF
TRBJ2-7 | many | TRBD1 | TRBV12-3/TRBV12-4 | TGTGCCAGCAGTCTTCGGACAGGGCCTATGCAGTACTTC | CASSLRTGPMQYF
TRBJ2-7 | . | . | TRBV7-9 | TGTGCCAGCAGCATAACTAGGACCTCTAACGAGCAGTACTTC | CASSITRTSNEQYF
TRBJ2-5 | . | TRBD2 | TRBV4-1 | TGCGCCAGCAGCCAACGCGAGATGACTAGCGGGAGACAGGGGTACCAAGAGACCCAGTACTTC | CASSQREMTSGRQGYQETQYF
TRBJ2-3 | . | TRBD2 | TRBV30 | TGTGCCTGGATGAGCGGGGGGCTGAGGGTTCAGTATTTT | CAWMSGGLRVQYF
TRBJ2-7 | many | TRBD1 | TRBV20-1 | TGCAGTGCTAGAGATCCAGGGACAGGGGGCGACGAGCAGTACTTC | CSARDPGTGGDEQYF
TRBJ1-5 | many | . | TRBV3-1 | TGTGCCAGCAGCCAAGAGGGTACGGCCCAGCATTTT | CASSQEGTAQHF
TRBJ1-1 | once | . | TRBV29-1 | TGCAGCGTCGAAAGTAGGTCGACACGTCCTAAGGGCCACAACACTGAAGCTTTCTTT | CSVESRSTRPKGHNTEAFF
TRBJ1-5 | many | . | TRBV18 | TGTGCCAGCTCGACGGATAGCAATCAGCCCCAGCATTTT | CASSTDSNQPQHF
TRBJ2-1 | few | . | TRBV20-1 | TGCAGTGCTTTAGATTCCGGGACCAGAAAGACCCAATCCTACAATGAGCAGTTCTTC | CSALDSGTRKTQSYNEQFF